This T cell receptor (beta chain) was captured in a study of blood T cell repertoires in COVID-19. Looking at the study overall: From T cells, B-cell-depleted T cells, or PBMCs came the material, which was cDNA or gDNA.

In the original analysis: Estimated nucleated cell counts came from reference gene primer amplification. Repertoires were generated with immunoSEQ multiplex PCR, while TCRdb's copy carries only in-frame clones and drops some. V and J calls and clone size are as listed in that table; D and trimming were resolved from the DNA. The sample contains some 180,000 clones, 85% to 90% of which appear only once. This CDR3 comprises 15 residues. Germline lookup yields CDR1 MDHEN and CDR2 SYDVKM. The V and J ends lost 5 bases and 0 bases, in that order; junction bases with no gene match: 6. Ages ranged from roughly 18 to 100 years, with residence in about 24 US areas. In assigning cohorts, the study relied on participant-reported clinical history.

Sequencing input: PBMCs or T cells enriched from blood (not recorded which). V usage is TRBV28 and J usage is TRBJ2-7; 8 positions agree with TRBD2. This clonotype was obtained from a man aged 35 to 55 who had recovered from COVID-19. The DNA for the CDR3 is TGTGCCAGCAGTAACCTAGCGGGTAGCTCCTACGAGCAGTACTTC. Protein product: CASSNLAGSSYEQYF.